This entry features one T cell receptor (beta chain) sequence. The data belong to a study of T-cell reconstitution after alpha-beta-depleted transplantation in children. The germline V and J ends were trimmed by 5 bases and 1 base, with 15 bases remaining between them. This CDR3 contains 15 residues. Germline CDR1 is SGHAT and CDR2 is FQNNGV. Preparation of the TCRbeta library involved a method that used unique molecular identifiers. TCRdb reprocessed the PCR reads via MiXCR and lists one record per CDR3 protein. The table has approximately 420,000 distinct CDR3 sequences, about a tenth seen once; the top ten hold 4.5% to 7%.

The rearrangement uses TRBV11-2 and TRBJ2-7, with D tentatively TRBD1 or TRBD2 (5 bases each). This clonotype was sampled from a human donor who donated a stem cell graft to a child with acute myeloid leukemia. The specimen was PBMCs from the stem cell graft donor, collected from the stem cell graft. The CDR3 sequence is CASSLGDGASYEQYF. The CDR3 nucleotides read TGTGCCAGCAGCCTTGGGGACGGAGCTTCCTACGAGCAGTACTTC.